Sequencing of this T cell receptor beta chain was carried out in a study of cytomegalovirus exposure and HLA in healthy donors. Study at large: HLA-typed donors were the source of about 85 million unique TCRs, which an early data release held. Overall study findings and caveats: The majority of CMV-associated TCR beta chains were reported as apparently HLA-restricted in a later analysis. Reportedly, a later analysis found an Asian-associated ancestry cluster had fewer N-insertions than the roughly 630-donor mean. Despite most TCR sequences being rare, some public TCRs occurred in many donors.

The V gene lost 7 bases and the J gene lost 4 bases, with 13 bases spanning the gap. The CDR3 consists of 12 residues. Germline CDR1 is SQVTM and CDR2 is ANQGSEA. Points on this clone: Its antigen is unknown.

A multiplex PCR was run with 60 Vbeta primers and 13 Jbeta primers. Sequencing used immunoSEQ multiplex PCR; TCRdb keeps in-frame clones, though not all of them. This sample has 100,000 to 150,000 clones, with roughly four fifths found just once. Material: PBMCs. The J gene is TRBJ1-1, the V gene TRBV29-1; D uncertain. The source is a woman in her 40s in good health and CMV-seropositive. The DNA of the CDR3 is TGCAGCGCGGCCCCGGAGAGCACTGAAGCTTTCTTT. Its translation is CSAAPESTEAFF.